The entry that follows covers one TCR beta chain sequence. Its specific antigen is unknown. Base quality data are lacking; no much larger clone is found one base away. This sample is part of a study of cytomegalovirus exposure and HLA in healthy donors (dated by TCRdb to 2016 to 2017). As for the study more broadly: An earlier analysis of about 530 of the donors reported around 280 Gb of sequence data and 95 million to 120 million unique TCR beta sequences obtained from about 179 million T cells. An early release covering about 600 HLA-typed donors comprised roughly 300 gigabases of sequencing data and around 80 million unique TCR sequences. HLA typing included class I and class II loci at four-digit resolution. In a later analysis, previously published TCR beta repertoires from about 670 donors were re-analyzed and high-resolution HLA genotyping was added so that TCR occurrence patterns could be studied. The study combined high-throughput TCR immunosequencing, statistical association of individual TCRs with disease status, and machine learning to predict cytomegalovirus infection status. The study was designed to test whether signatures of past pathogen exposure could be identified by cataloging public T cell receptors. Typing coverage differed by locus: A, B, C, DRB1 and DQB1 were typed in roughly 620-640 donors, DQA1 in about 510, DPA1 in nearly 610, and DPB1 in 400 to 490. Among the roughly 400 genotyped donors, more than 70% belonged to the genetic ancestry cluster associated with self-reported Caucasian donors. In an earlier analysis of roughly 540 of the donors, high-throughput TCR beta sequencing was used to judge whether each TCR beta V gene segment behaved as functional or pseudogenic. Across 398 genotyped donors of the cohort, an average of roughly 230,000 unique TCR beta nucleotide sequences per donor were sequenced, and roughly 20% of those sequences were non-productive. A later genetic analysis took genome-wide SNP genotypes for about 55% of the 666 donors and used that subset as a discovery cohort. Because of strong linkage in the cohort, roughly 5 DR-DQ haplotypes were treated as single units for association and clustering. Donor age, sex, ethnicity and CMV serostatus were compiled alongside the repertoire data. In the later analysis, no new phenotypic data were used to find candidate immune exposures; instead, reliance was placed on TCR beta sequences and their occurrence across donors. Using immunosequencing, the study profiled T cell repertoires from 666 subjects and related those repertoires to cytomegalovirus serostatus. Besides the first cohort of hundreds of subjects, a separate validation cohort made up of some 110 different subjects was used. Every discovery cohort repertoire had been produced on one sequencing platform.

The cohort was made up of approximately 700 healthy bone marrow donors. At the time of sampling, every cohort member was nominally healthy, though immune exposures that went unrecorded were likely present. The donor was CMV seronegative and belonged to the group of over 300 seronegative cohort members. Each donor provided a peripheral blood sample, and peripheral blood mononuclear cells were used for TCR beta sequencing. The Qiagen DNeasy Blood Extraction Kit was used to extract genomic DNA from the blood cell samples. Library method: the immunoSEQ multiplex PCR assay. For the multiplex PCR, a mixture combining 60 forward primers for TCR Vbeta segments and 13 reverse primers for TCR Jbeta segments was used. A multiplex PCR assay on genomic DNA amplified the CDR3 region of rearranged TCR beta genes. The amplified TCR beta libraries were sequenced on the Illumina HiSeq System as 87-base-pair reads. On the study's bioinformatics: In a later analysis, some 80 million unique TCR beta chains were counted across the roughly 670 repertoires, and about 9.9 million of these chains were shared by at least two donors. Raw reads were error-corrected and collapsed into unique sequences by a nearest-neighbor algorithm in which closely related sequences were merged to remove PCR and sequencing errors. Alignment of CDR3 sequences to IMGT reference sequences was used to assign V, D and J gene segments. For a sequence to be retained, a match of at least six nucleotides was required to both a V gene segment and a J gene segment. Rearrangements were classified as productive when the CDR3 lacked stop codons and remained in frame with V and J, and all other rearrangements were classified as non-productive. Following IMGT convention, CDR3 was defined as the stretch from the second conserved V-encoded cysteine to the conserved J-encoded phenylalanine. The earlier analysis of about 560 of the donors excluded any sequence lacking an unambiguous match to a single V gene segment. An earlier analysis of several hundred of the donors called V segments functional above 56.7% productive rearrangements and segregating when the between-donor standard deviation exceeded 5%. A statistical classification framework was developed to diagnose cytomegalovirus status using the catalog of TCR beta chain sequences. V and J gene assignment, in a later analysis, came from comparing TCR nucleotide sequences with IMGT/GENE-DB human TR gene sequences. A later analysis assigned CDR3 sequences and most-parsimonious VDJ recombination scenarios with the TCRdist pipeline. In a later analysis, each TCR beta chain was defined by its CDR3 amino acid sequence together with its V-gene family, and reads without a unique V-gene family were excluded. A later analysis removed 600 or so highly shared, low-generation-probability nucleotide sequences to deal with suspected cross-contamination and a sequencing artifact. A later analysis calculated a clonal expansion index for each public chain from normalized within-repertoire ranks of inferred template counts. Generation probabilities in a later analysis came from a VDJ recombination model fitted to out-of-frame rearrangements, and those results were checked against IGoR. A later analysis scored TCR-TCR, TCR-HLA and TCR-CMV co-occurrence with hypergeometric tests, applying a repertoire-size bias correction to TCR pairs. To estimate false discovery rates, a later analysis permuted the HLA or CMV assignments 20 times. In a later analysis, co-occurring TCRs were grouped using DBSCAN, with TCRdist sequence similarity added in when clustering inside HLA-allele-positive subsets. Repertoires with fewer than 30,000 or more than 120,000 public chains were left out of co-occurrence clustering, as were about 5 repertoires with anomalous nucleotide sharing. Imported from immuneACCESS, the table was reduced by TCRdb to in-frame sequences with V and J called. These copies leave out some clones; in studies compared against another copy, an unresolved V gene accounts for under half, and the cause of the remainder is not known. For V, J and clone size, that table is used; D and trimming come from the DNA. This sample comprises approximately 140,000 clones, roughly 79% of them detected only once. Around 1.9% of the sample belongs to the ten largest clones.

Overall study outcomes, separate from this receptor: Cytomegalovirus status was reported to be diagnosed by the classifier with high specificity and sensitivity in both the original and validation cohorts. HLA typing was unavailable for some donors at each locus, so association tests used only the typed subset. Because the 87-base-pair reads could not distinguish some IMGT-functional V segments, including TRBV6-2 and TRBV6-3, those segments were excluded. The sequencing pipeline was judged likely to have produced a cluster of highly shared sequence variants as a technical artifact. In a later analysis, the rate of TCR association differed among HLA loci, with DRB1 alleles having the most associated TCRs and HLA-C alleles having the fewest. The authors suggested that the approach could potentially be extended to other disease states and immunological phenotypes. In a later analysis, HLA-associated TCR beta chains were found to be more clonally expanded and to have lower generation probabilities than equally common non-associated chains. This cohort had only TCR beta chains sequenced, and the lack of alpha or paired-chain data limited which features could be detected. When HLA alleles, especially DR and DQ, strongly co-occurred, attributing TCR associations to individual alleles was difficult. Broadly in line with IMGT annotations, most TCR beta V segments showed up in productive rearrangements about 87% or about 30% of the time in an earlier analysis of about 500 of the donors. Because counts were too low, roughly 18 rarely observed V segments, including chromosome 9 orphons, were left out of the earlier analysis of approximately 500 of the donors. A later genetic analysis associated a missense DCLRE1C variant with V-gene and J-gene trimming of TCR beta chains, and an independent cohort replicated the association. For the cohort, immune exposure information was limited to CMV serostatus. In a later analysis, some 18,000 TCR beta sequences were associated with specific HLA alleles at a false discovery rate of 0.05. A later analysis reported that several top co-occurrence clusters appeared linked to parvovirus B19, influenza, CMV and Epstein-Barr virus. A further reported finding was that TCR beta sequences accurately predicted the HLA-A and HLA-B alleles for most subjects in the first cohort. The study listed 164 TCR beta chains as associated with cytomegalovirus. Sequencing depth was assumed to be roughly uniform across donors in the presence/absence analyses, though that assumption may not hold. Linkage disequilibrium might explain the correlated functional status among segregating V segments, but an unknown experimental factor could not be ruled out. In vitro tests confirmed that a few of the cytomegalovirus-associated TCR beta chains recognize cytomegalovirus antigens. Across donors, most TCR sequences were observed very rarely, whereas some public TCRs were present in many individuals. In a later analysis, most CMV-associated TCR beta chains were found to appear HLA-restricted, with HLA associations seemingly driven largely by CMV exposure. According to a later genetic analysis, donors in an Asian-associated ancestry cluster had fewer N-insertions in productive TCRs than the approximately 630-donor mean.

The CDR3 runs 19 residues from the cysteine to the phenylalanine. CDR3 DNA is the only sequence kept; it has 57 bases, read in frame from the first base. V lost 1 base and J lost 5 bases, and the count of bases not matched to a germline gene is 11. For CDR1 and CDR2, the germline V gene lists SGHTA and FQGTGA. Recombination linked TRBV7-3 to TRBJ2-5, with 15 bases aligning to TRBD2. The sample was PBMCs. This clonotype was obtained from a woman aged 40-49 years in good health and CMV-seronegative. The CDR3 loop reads CASSLIHSGLAGGGETQYF. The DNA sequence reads TGTGCCAGCAGCTTAATCCACTCGGGACTAGCGGGAGGAGGGGAGACCCAGTACTTC.